This TCR beta chain was recovered during a study of regulatory T cells in long-lasting Graves disease (dated by TCRdb to about 2021). Background on the whole study: This study used TCR sequencing and RNA sequencing of peripheral blood to compare persistent Graves' disease patients against newly diagnosed Graves' disease patients. The study was conducted in China and was registered as a clinical trial. A total of roughly 33 samples underwent TCR sequencing: around 13 from persistent and about 20 from newly diagnosed Graves' disease patients. Broader findings and caveats from the paper: TRBV28, TRBJ1-2 and TRBJ2-5 were preferentially used in persistent disease, while TRBV20-1 and TRBJ2-1 were favored in newly diagnosed disease. A larger number of public clonotypes was shared among persistent patients (approximately 2,500) than among newly diagnosed patients (approximately 1,000). Compared with newly diagnosed patients, persistent Graves' disease patients had lower TCR Shannon entropy and fewer highly expanded clones, which suggests clonal expansion. The small sample size was acknowledged by the authors as a limitation that may reduce accuracy. Because the primary lesion, thyroid tissue, could not be accessed, the study looked at peripheral blood alone.

For both TCR sequencing and RNA sequencing, RNA was extracted from PBMCs in TRIzol. The diagnosis of Graves' disease followed American Thyroid Association guidelines. The patients came from an endocrinology department in Xi'an, China. Each patient gave approximately 9.7 milliliters of peripheral blood, collected in an EDTA anticoagulant tube. Ficoll Paque Plus density gradient separation was used to isolate PBMCs, and no additional T cell sorting was done. An Agilent 2100 Bioanalyzer and agarose gel were used to check RNA quality, while a NanoDrop 2000 measured RNA concentration. As concerns this clonotype: Its binding antigen is unknown. No per-base quality is available; no much larger clone lies one base away.

Through fastp at Q25 and MiXCR, TCRdb rebuilt clones from the public reads, retaining in-frame beta chains. Rows are unified per CDR3 protein, each entry keeping the most common DNA and genes. The sample has roughly 780 distinct CDR3 sequences on record, 58% of them singletons. The ten largest clones capture under 25% of the sample. Based on the germline V gene, the CDR1 and CDR2 sequences are MGHDK and SYGVNS. The CDR3, from cysteine to phenylalanine, totals 12 residues. Only the CDR3 DNA stays, 36 bases, in frame from base 1. The junction carries 8 bases between V and J, which are trimmed by 2 bases and 9 bases respectively.

The clonotype originates from a female donor with Graves disease. Donor details come from another sample of the same person, matched by shared clones. The chain links TRBV25-1 with TRBJ2-1; TRBD2 is possibly the D segment (5 matching bases). The sequenced sample was peripheral blood mononuclear cells (PBMCs), obtained with antithyroid drug treatment, in newly diagnosed or persistent Graves disease (not recorded which). CDR3 reads: CASSELASEQFF. The nucleotides read TGTGCCAGCAGTGAACTAGCTAGTGAGCAGTTCTTC.